This T cell receptor (beta chain) is drawn from a study of glioma-infiltrating T cells. The study, taken as a whole, reports: Non-neoplastic patients had below-expected tissue-blood divergence, while all gliomas exceeded expectation. CDR3 overlap between tissue and blood was very small.

Concerning this clonotype: Its target is not known.

Using RNA template, CDR3s of TCR alpha and beta were amplified with iRepertoire arm-PCR. For one-step reverse transcription and amplification, about 90-400 ng of tissue mRNA or PBMC total RNA was used. TCRdb reprocessed the multiplex PCR reads via MiXCR and lists one record per CDR3 protein. Of some 150,000 distinct CDR3 sequences listed, 30% to 40% are singletons. The CDR3 spans 14 residues. From germline, CDR1 is SGHNT and CDR2 YYREEE (reference sequence). The ends were cut back, 4 bases at V and 6 bases at J, with 14 bases in the middle. Sequencing used glioma tissue, nonneoplastic brain tissue, or PBMCs (not recorded which). The chain uses TRBV5-4 and TRBJ2-1; D assignment may be TRBD1 or TRBD2 (5 bases each). The clonotype comes from a human donor with low-grade glioma or glioblastoma, undergoing nonglioma brain surgery, or in good health (not recorded which). The CDR3 coding sequence is TGTGCCAGCAGCCCCGGCCAGGGAGCCAATGAGCAGTTCTTC. Its translation is CASSPGQGANEQFF.